This is a list of T cell receptor beta chains from one sample in a study of human T cells and chemical hapten exposure. Via MiXCR, TCRdb re-called the RACE reads, giving one row per CDR3 protein. The sample includes around 110,000 distinct CDR3 sequences, about an eighth of them seen just once. The sample was whole blood, taken in connection with sensitization to the hapten diphenylcyclopropenone (DPC). These TCRs come from a woman in her forties or fifties with alopecia areata. Some clones in this sample may be carry-over from other donors' samples. Each CDR3 is given with its conserved first and last residue. D genes are given only for firm matches. Size values are once, few and many counts, or a class for expanded clones, and some rows have none.

>NA|TRBJ2-1|16|TRBD2|TRBV6-2/TRBV6-3
CASGQPLAGRYNEQFF
TGTGCCAGCGGACAACCACTAGCGGGACGATACAATGAGCAGTTCTTC
>NA|TRBJ1-1|15|TRBD1|TRBV7-2
CASSGRDRPRTEAFF
TGTGCCAGCAGCGGCCGGGACAGGCCGAGAACTGAAGCTTTCTTT
>NA|TRBJ2-2|13|NA|TRBV28
CASSFERTGELFF
TGTGCCAGCAGTTTTGAAAGGACCGGGGAGCTGTTTTTT
>NA|TRBJ2-1|14|TRBD1|TRBV6-2/TRBV6-3
CASRRDRGPGEQFF
TGTGCCAGCAGAAGGGACAGGGGGCCGGGTGAGCAGTTCTTC
>many|TRBJ1-1|13|NA|TRBV12-3/TRBV12-4
CASSFEGDTEAFF
TGTGCCAGCAGTTTCGAAGGGGACACTGAAGCTTTCTTT
>many|TRBJ1-1|13|TRBD1|TRBV18
CASLGGRYTEAFF
TGTGCCAGCTTAGGGGGCCGGTACACTGAAGCTTTCTTT
>NA|TRBJ2-2|16|TRBD2|TRBV7-2
CASSSASGSLNGELFF
TGTGCCAGCAGCTCTGCTAGCGGGAGTCTAAACGGGGAGCTGTTTTTT
>NA|TRBJ2-3|13|NA|TRBV28
CASSPRNTDTQYF
TGTGCCAGCAGTCCAAGGAACACAGATACGCAGTATTTT
>NA|TRBJ2-7|15|NA|TRBV7-2
CASSLAGGKNYEQYF
TGTGCCAGCAGCTTAGCGGGGGGCAAGAATTACGAGCAGTACTTC
>many|TRBJ2-4|14|TRBD1|TRBV4-3
CASSQDQGADIQYF
TGCGCCAGCAGCCAAGATCAGGGGGCAGACATTCAGTACTTC
>many|TRBJ2-7|18|NA|TRBV11-2
CASSLPPPMDNPSYEQYF
TGTGCCAGCAGCTTACCACCCCCAATGGACAATCCCTCCTACGAGCAGTACTTC
>many|TRBJ2-5|17|TRBD2|TRBV12-3/TRBV12-4
CASSLGLAGGRQETQYF
TGTGCCAGCAGTTTGGGACTAGCGGGAGGCCGCCAAGAGACCCAGTACTTC